The 32 T cell receptor beta chains reported below all come from one sample, sequenced in a study of T-cell reconstitution after alpha-beta-depleted transplantation in children. Unique molecular identifiers featured in how the TCRbeta library was prepared. Each CDR3 protein gets one entry after TCRdb re-called the PCR reads with MiXCR. Here the sample spans about 980,000 distinct CDR3 sequences, about 31% being singletons. The sequencing here drew on PBMCs, mostly from graft donor cells, taken 360 days after TCRalphabeta/CD19-depleted stem cell transplant. The receptors come from a boy younger than two who had a stem cell transplant for SCID, so the T cells may come from the graft donor.

The chain couples TRBV6-1 to TRBJ2-3; D is possibly TRBD1 or TRBD2 (5 bases each). The V end lost 6 bases, the J end lost 0 bases, and 13 bases lay between the germline ends. CDR1 and CDR2 from the germline V gene are MNHNS and SASEGT. This CDR3 is built from 15 residues. The CDR3 DNA is TGTGCCAGCAGGCCCAAGGGACGCAGCACAGATACGCAGTATTTT. It encodes CASRPKGRSTDTQYF.

The sample holds a few counts of this clonotype. CDR3 nucleotides: TGTGCCAGCAGCCCAACTAGCTTCTCCTACAATGAGCAGTTCTTC. It translates to CASSPTSFSYNEQFF. The genes are TRBV2 and TRBJ2-1; D is possibly TRBD2 (6 bases). Trimming pared 6 bases from V and 0 bases from J, leaving 12 bases between. Germline V gene data show CDR1 as SNHLY and CDR2 as FYNNEI. The CDR3 runs 15 residues.

In this sample, this clonotype turned up many times. The V and J genes are TRBV7-8 and TRBJ2-2, with a weak D call TRBD1 (6 bases). This CDR3 region has 16 residues. Trimming cost V 1 base and J 3 bases, with 12 bases left between them. Germline V gene sequence: CDR1 SGHVS, CDR2 FQNEAQ. CDR3 coding DNA: TGTGCCAGCAGCTTAGTGTCACAGGGCGACACCGGGGAGCTGTTTTTT. Its protein is CASSLVSQGDTGELFF. The complete variable domain, with remaining parts taken from reference TRBV7-8 and TRBJ2-2, reads GAGVSQSPRYKVAKRGQDVALRCDPISGHVSLFWYQQALGQGPEFLTYFQNEAQLDKSGLPSDRFFAERPEGSVSTLKIQRTQQEDSAVYLCASSLVSQGDTGELFFGEGSRLTVL.

This clonotype was seen more than once but under ten times. V and J are TRBV4-2 and TRBJ2-7; 11 bases line up with TRBD2. Trimming took 0 bases from V and 6 from J; bases not matched to a gene: 10. CDR3 size: 17 residues. Germline-derived CDR1 and CDR2 are LGHNA and YNFKEQ. The CDR3 here is CASSQESGTSGPAEQYF. In nucleotides, the CDR3 is TGTGCCAGCAGCCAAGAATCCGGGACTAGCGGTCCGGCCGAGCAGTACTTC.

The chain carries TRBV12-3 or TRBV12-4 and TRBJ1-1, with 8 nucleotides matching TRBD1. The CDR3 contains 15 residues. V shed 1 base, J shed 3 bases, and the junction held 4 bases outside the gene matches. The DNA for the CDR3 is TGTGCCAGCAGTTTAGTGAGGGACAGGTACACTGAAGCTTTCTTT. Protein: CASSLVRDRYTEAFF.

V usage is TRBV2 and J usage is TRBJ2-7, with a tentative D call TRBD1 (6 bases). Trimming cost V 3 bases and J 5 bases, with 14 bases left between them. Germline lookup yields CDR1 SNHLY and CDR2 FYNNEI. CDR3 length: 14 amino acids. The CDR3 nucleotides read TGTGCCAGCAGTGAGTGGGCAGGGGTAGACGAGCAGTACTTC. This codes for CASSEWAGVDEQYF.

The CDR3 nucleotides read TGCGCCAGCAGCCAAGTTGGAACAGGGGGAGAGACCCAGTACTTC. Amino acid sequence: CASSQVGTGGETQYF. V usage is TRBV4-1 and J usage is TRBJ2-5; 8 nucleotides match TRBD1. CDR1 and CDR2 (germline): MGHRA, YSYEKL. This CDR3 region has 15 residues. V dropped 1 base and J dropped 4; count of bases not matched to a gene: 5.

This clonotype has a handful of counts. This chain uses TRBV2 with TRBJ2-1, with TRBD2 as a possible D gene (6 bases). The CDR3 totals 15 residues. Germline V lookup: CDR1 SNHLY, CDR2 FYNNEI. V was pared by 3 bases and J by 0 bases, with 9 bases between. For the CDR3, the DNA is TGTGCCAGCAGTGAGCGCGGGGACTCCTACAATGAGCAGTTCTTC. This encodes CASSERGDSYNEQFF.

Only a few counts were recorded for this clonotype. The genes are TRBV6-5 and TRBJ1-1; 9 nucleotides match TRBD1. CDR1 MNHEY and CDR2 SVGAGI come from the germline V gene. V trimming: 5 bases; J trimming: 12 bases; junction bases outside the gene matches: 7. The CDR3 is 12 amino acids. The CDR3 loop reads CASSHRDREPFF. CDR3 in DNA: TGTGCCAGCAGTCACCGGGACAGGGAACCTTTCTTT.

The genes are TRBV29-1 and TRBJ2-3; D uncertain. From germline, CDR1 is SQVTM and CDR2 ANQGSEA. The CDR3 consists of 13 residues. V was clipped by 5 bases and J by 0 bases, with 9 bases between them. The chain's CDR3 is CSVLAPSTDTQYF. CDR3 DNA sequence: TGCAGCGTTTTGGCCCCTAGCACAGATACGCAGTATTTT.

V usage is TRBV12-3 or TRBV12-4 and J usage is TRBJ1-1; perhaps TRBD1 as D (6 bases). Trimming pared 3 bases from V and 3 bases from J, leaving 14 bases between. The CDR3 extends over 15 amino acids. CDR3 coding DNA: TGTGCCAGCAGTTTCCCAATTAGGGGGGACACTGAAGCTTTCTTT. Amino acids: CASSFPIRGDTEAFF.

The DNA of the CDR3 is TGCAGTGCCCCGCTGGGCCAAGAGACCCAGTACTTC. Protein: CSAPLGQETQYF. The chain employs TRBV20-1 and TRBJ2-5, with no clear D. CDR1 is DFQATT, CDR2 SNEGSKA, per germline (reference sequence). The V end was cut by 6 bases, the J end by 1 base, with 9 bases between. The CDR3 runs 12 residues.

In this sample, this clonotype turned up a few times. The chain recombines TRBV7-9 with TRBJ1-1; D is possibly TRBD1 (5 bases). The CDR3 has 15 amino acids. V lost 0 bases and J lost 5, with 13 bases in between. CDR1 SEHNR and CDR2 FQNEAQ come from the germline V gene (reference sequence). CDR3 amino acids: CASSLARGGRTEAFF. The DNA for the CDR3 is TGTGCCAGCAGCTTAGCGCGTGGGGGAAGGACTGAAGCTTTCTTT.

This clonotype was counted a few times. The chain has TRBV7-8 and TRBJ1-4; D call uncertain. Per germline, CDR1 SGHVS and CDR2 FQNEAQ. V was cut by 5 bases and J by 7 bases, with 14 bases left in between. The CDR3 covers 14 residues. Here the CDR3 DNA reads TGTGCCAGCAGCGTCGACGGTGACGGTGAAAAACTGTTTTTT. Protein product: CASSVDGDGEKLFF.

This chain connects TRBV5-5 to TRBJ2-5, with 16 bases that match TRBD2. V trimming: 4 bases; J trimming: 1 base; junction bases outside the gene matches: 7. This CDR3 is 18 amino acids long. The V gene's germline CDR1 is SGHKS and CDR2 YYEKEE (reference sequence). CDR3 loop: CASSMGLAGGPIQETQYF. The CDR3 DNA reads TGTGCCAGCAGCATGGGACTAGCGGGGGGGCCGATCCAAGAGACCCAGTACTTC.

This clonotype turned up a few times. This chain's CDR3 is CASRGAGGLSYNEQFF. DNA for the CDR3: TGTGCCAGCAGGGGAGCGGGGGGCCTCTCCTACAATGAGCAGTTCTTC. The chain links TRBV12-3 or TRBV12-4 to TRBJ2-1; 9 nucleotides align to TRBD2. This CDR3 is 16 amino acids long. Trimming removed 6 bases from V and 0 bases from J; junction bases left unmatched: 6.

The chain couples TRBV29-1 to TRBJ1-5, with no clear D. Germline CDR1 SQVTM, CDR2 ANQGSEA. Trimming removed 7 bases at V and 0 bases at J, with 10 bases between. This CDR3 spans 13 amino acids. The DNA for the CDR3 is TGCAGCGCGGTCGGTGGTAGCAATCAGCCCCAGCATTTT. This gives the protein CSAVGGSNQPQHF.

The chain joins TRBV2 to TRBJ2-1, with a tentative D call TRBD1 (6 bases). The CDR3 sequence is 15 residues long. CDR1 is SNHLY, CDR2 FYNNEI, per germline. The V end lost 3 bases, the J end lost 8 bases, and 17 bases lay between the germline ends. The CDR3 spells CASSDSGTPTDEQFF. For the CDR3, the DNA is TGTGCCAGCAGTGACTCCGGGACACCCACTGATGAGCAGTTCTTC.

A few counts support this clonotype. J is TRBJ2-7 and V is TRBV12-3 or TRBV12-4; tentatively, D is TRBD1 or TRBD2 (5 bases each). This CDR3 is 15 amino acids long. Trimming left V 5 bases short and J 3 bases short, with 17 bases between. The CDR3 region is CASSPGRRNNYEQYF. The CDR3 DNA is TGTGCCAGCAGTCCGGGACGGAGAAACAACTACGAGCAGTACTTC.

The genes are TRBV29-1 and TRBJ2-7, with 7 positions matching TRBD1. The CDR3 runs 14 residues. CDR1 is SQVTM and CDR2 is ANQGSEA in the germline V gene. J was trimmed by 6 bases and V by 4 bases; bases with no gene match: 12. Here the CDR3 DNA reads TGCAGCGTTGGGCAGGGGGTATATGGGGGCGAGCAGTACTTC. It yields the protein CSVGQGVYGGEQYF.

The gene calls are TRBV11-2 and TRBJ2-3; 11 bases match TRBD2. The germline CDR1 and CDR2 sequences are SGHAT and FQNNGV. With V trimmed by 1 base and J by 5 bases, 11 bases remained unmatched. The CDR3 is 18 residues long. CDR3 DNA: TGTGCCAGCAGCTTAGTTGGTCTAGCGGGGGGAGGAAGAGATACGCAGTATTTT. This sequence encodes CASSLVGLAGGGRDTQYF.

The chain recombines TRBV4-2 with TRBJ1-2; a possible D gene is TRBD1 (5 bases). V lost 0 bases and J lost 0, with 23 bases in between. The CDR3 covers 20 residues. In germline, CDR1 is LGHNA, CDR2 YNFKEQ. CDR3 coding DNA: TGTGCCAGCAGCCAAGATTTGGGGGTGCGGTGGAGGACAACTAACTATGGCTACACCTTC. Amino acid sequence: CASSQDLGVRWRTTNYGYTF.

There are a few counts of this clonotype. The rearrangement links TRBV18 to TRBJ2-3; the match to TRBD2 covers 8 bases. V lost 3 bases, J lost 5 bases, and 7 bases stayed unmatched. This CDR3 comprises 15 residues. CDR1 and CDR2 from the germline V gene are KGHSH and LQKENI. CDR3 region: CASSPPGGRGDTQYF. Written as DNA, the CDR3 is TGTGCCAGCTCACCCCCGGGGGGGCGAGGAGATACGCAGTATTTT.

CDR3 loop: CASSLWRLTNTGELFF. The CDR3 DNA reads as TGTGCCAGCAGCTTGTGGAGGCTGACGAACACCGGGGAGCTGTTTTTT. The J gene is TRBJ2-2, the V gene TRBV5-6; D might be TRBD2 (5 bases). The CDR3 runs 16 residues. Trimming shortened V by 1 base and J by 0 bases, and 10 bases separated the two germline ends. Germline lookup yields CDR1 SGHDT and CDR2 YYEEEE.

This chain connects TRBV12-3 or TRBV12-4 to TRBJ1-1; D possibly corresponds to TRBD1 (5 bases). Trimming cost V 11 bases and J 4 bases, with 17 bases left between them. CDR3 size: 13 residues. The chain's CDR3 is CACGRGASTEAFF. The CDR3 coding sequence is TGTGCCTGCGGGAGGGGCGCGAGCACTGAAGCTTTCTTT.

This clonotype was seen only a few times. The rearrangement joins TRBV18 to TRBJ2-2; 11 nucleotides agree with TRBD2. The trim removed 5 bases at V and 6 bases at J, leaving 5 bases unmatched. The CDR3 contains 15 residues. Germline CDR1 KGHSH, CDR2 LQKENI. The CDR3 DNA sequence: TGTGCCAGCTCATCCGGACTAGCGGGCTCCGGGGAGCTGTTTTTT. Translated, it gives CASSSGLAGSGELFF.

This clonotype was seen a handful of times. The chain joins TRBV5-1 to TRBJ2-5, with 9 positions matching TRBD1. This CDR3 is 12 amino acids long. CDR1 is SGHRS and CDR2 is YFSETQ in the germline V gene. V trimming: 1 base; J trimming: 14 bases; junction bases outside the gene matches: 6. The CDR3 DNA sequence: TGCGCCAGCAGCTTGTTGGGGGACAGGGTCTACTTC. It specifies CASSLLGDRVYF.

The chain carries TRBV6-5 and TRBJ2-7; the D call may be TRBD1 or TRBD2 (5 bases each). The CDR3 totals 16 residues. Germline V gene lookup returns CDR1 MNHEY and CDR2 SVGAGI. The V gene lost 4 bases and the J gene lost 3 bases, with 19 bases spanning the gap. CDR3 in DNA: TGTGCCAGCAGTTCCGGGACGGACGGCGAGGGCTACGAGCAGTACTTC. Encoded protein: CASSSGTDGEGYEQYF.

This clonotype was picked up a small number of times. CDR3 loop: CASSHSDVKNIQYF. In DNA form, the CDR3 reads TGCGCCAGCAGCCACTCGGACGTAAAAAACATTCAGTACTTC. The chain combines TRBV4-1 with TRBJ2-4; D not resolved. Trimming stripped 3 bases from V and 4 bases from J, with 10 bases between. The CDR3 is made up of 14 amino acids. The germline V gene has CDR1 MGHRA and CDR2 YSYEKL.

The chain recombines TRBV29-1 with TRBJ1-1; a possible D gene is TRBD1 (5 bases). Germline loops: CDR1 SQVTM, CDR2 ANQGSEA. The CDR3 contains 13 residues. Trimming cost V 5 bases and J 2 bases, with 12 bases left between them. Here the CDR3 DNA reads TGCAGCGTTCGTAACAGGCTTAACACTGAAGCTTTCTTT. This translates into CSVRNRLNTEAFF. The full variable domain, its missing parts supplied by reference TRBV29-1 and TRBJ1-1, is SAVISQKPSRDICQRGTSLTIQCQVDSQVTMMFWYRQQPGQSLTLIATANQGSEATYESGFVIDKFPISRPNLTFSTLTVSNMSPEDSSIYLCSVRNRLNTEAFFGQGTRLTVV.

The chain recombines TRBV15 with TRBJ2-1; D ambiguous. This CDR3 region has 14 residues. Deletions cut 0 bases from V and 4 bases from J, with 7 bases between. CDR1 is LNHNV, CDR2 YYDKDF, per germline (reference sequence). The CDR3 nucleotides read TGTGCCACCAGCAGAGAGGTGGAGTACAATGAGCAGTTCTTC. Translation: CATSREVEYNEQFF. Together with reference TRBV15 and TRBJ2-1, the CDR3 gives the full variable domain: DAMVIQNPRYQVTQFGKPVTLSCSQTLNHNVMYWYQQKSSQAPKLLFHYYDKDFNNEADTPDNFQSRRPNTSFCFLDIRSPGLGDTAMYLCATSREVEYNEQFFGPGTRLTVL.

This rearrangement joins TRBV12-3 or TRBV12-4 to TRBJ1-5, with no clear D. The V end was cut by 0 bases, the J end by 9 bases, with 6 bases between. The CDR3 length is 12 residues. CDR3 sequence (DNA): TGTGCCAGCAGTTTAGCGACGGGGCCCCAGCATTTT. Protein sequence: CASSLATGPQHF.